These 11 T cell receptor beta chains originate from one sample sequenced in a study of Ad26.COV2.S vaccination and SARS-CoV-2 variants. Sequencing was performed with immunoSEQ multiplex PCR; in TCRdb, only in-frame clones are kept and a portion is missing. The table lists about 180,000 clones, approximately 88% of them singletons. The sequences come from peripheral blood, collected after recovery from COVID-19. Source of these receptors: a human donor who had recovered from COVID-19.

The rearrangement links TRBV9 to TRBJ1-1; 11 bases align to TRBD1. The CDR3 runs 16 residues. V dropped 3 bases and J dropped 7; count of bases not matched to a gene: 11. CDR1 is SGDLS, CDR2 YYNGEE, per germline. CDR3 coding DNA: TGTGCCAGCAGCGCGGGACAGGGGGGGTATGACAGTGAAGCTTTCTTT. As protein: CASSAGQGGYDSEAFF.

The chain couples TRBV27 to TRBJ1-3; a possible D gene is TRBD1 (6 bases). The CDR3 covers 16 residues. Germline loops: CDR1 MNHEY, CDR2 SMNVEV (reference sequence). V was pared by 4 bases and J by 0 bases, with 13 bases between. CDR3 loop: CASSSIWTASGNTIYF. CDR3 DNA sequence: TGTGCCAGCAGTTCCATTTGGACAGCCTCTGGAAACACCATATATTTT.

V is TRBV3-1 (or the pseudogene TRBV3-2) and J is TRBJ2-1, with D perhaps matching TRBD1 (6 bases). Trimming left V 2 bases short and J 7 bases short, with 15 bases between. The CDR3 is 15 amino acids. Germline V gives CDR1 LGHDT, CDR2 YNNKEL (reference sequence). The CDR3 region has the DNA TGTGCCAGCAGCCAATCGAGGGGGACCGCGAATGAGCAGTTCTTC. It specifies CASSQSRGTANEQFF.

The chain recombines TRBV5-1 with TRBJ2-5, with TRBD2 identical over 9 bases. The junction had 8 bases not matched to a gene; V was cut back by 0 bases and J by 5 bases. The CDR3 runs to 16 residues. Per germline, CDR1 SGHRS and CDR2 YFSETQ. CDR3 in DNA: TGCGCCAGCAGCTTGGATGGCGGGAGGGCCGGGGAGACCCAGTACTTC. Its translation: CASSLDGGRAGETQYF.

The rearrangement links TRBV9 to TRBJ2-7; TRBD1 matches at 7 bases. Trimming cost V 4 bases and J 5 bases; bases outside gene matches: 9. There are 14 residues in the CDR3. Germline lookup yields CDR1 SGDLS and CDR2 YYNGEE. Here the CDR3 DNA reads TGTGCCAGCAGCCCTTGGACAGGACAGCACGAGCAGTACTTC. Translation gives CASSPWTGQHEQYF.

This rearrangement joins TRBV7-9 to TRBJ1-5, with a possible D match to TRBD1 (5 bases). CDR1 is SEHNR, CDR2 FQNEAQ, per germline (reference sequence). Trimming pared 1 base from V and 7 bases from J, leaving 8 bases between. The CDR3 has 13 amino acids. DNA for the CDR3: TGTGCCAGCAGCTTAGACGGGGGGCAGCCCCAGCATTTT. It encodes CASSLDGGQPQHF. Looking up the rest from reference TRBV7-9 and TRBJ1-5 gives the full variable domain: DTGVSQNPRHKITKRGQNVTFRCDPISEHNRLYWYRQTLGQGPEFLTYFQNEAQLEKSRLLSDRFSAERPKGSFSTLEIQRTEQGDSAMYLCASSLDGGQPQHFGDGTRLSIL.

This clone was picked up a small number of times. The rearrangement links TRBV20-1 to TRBJ2-7, with D hard to call. Germline CDR1 is DFQATT and CDR2 is SNEGSKA (reference sequence). Trimming left V 3 bases short and J 1 base short, with 13 bases between. The CDR3 contains 14 residues. The CDR3 loop is CSASRARSSYEQYF. The CDR3 DNA reads as TGCAGTGCTAGTCGGGCTAGGTCGTCCTACGAGCAGTACTTC.

The CDR3 coding sequence is TGTGCCAGCAGCCTTCGGACAGGCCAAGAGACCCAGTACTTC. As protein: CASSLRTGQETQYF. The chain is built from TRBV13 and TRBJ2-5; 7 bases align to TRBD1. The germline V gene has CDR1 PRHDT and CDR2 FYEKMQ (reference sequence). This CDR3 region has 14 residues. V was clipped by 5 bases and J by 1 base; unmatched bases: 4.

The sample holds a few counts of this clone. The chain carries TRBV10-3 and TRBJ1-4, with TRBD1 matching 10 bases. The CDR3 is made up of 12 amino acids. From germline, CDR1 is ENHRY and CDR2 SYGVKD. Unmatched junction bases numbered 3, after V lost 11 bases and J lost 6 bases. This CDR3 reads CASGTGDEKLFF. The CDR3 nucleotides read TGTGCCTCCGGGACAGGGGATGAAAAACTGTTTTTT.

The rearrangement uses TRBV3-1 (or the pseudogene TRBV3-2) and TRBJ2-5; 9 bases are shared with TRBD2. Germline CDR1 reads LGHDT; CDR2 reads YNNKEL (reference sequence). V dropped 5 bases and J dropped 7; count of bases not matched to a gene: 5. The CDR3 runs to 13 residues. CDR3 sequence (DNA): TGTGCCAGCAGCGTTGGCGGGGGGGGGACCCAGTACTTC. Encoded protein: CASSVGGGGTQYF.

This rearrangement joins TRBV29-1 to TRBJ2-3; TRBD1 agrees at 7 bases. Germline V gene lookup returns CDR1 SQVTM and CDR2 ANQGSEA. The J segment lost 3 bases and the V segment lost 5 bases, leaving 2 bases of the junction unmatched. There are 12 residues in the CDR3. CDR3: CSVQQGTDTQYF. The CDR3 coding sequence is TGCAGCGTTCAACAGGGGACAGATACGCAGTATTTT.